This record concerns one T cell receptor beta chain sequence. The antigen remains undetermined. These data are taken from a study of Ad26.COV2.S vaccination and SARS-CoV-2 variants. At the level of the study: By the intramuscular route, Ad26.COV2.S was given once, or twice 56 days apart. Study-wide results and limits: Compared with placebo recipients, vaccine recipients had higher spike-specific TCR breadth. Possibly, TCR breadth and depth analyses underestimated total T cell responses.

The CDR3 sequence is 16 residues long. The ends lost 0 bases at V and 2 bases at J; junction bases unmatched: 4. Germline V CDR1 and CDR2: LGHNA, YSLEER. Treatment in this sample: about 20 received Ad26.COV2.S at low or high dose, single or two shots; about 5 received placebo; per-sample allocation not given. Day 63 after the first vaccine or placebo injection was the time point for sampling. Participants' vaccine, an Ad26 vector, delivered Wuhan-strain SARS-CoV-2 spike. Here immunoSEQ multiplex PCR was the method, and the copy in TCRdb shows in-frame clones only, minus some. The sample yields more than 350,000 clones, 75% to 95% seen once.

The source is a person between 18 and 65 years old who received the Ad26.COV2.S COVID-19 vaccine or a placebo. Sequenced here: peripheral blood, sampled in a trial of Ad26.COV2.S vaccine versus placebo. This chain joins TRBV4-3 and TRBJ2-1, with 7 nucleotides matching TRBD2. The CDR3 region is CASSQDPSGAYNEQFF. DNA for the CDR3: TGCGCCAGCAGCCAAGATCCCAGCGGGGCCTACAATGAGCAGTTCTTC.